This T cell receptor (beta chain) was sequenced in a study of blood T cell repertoires in COVID-19. Overall study: The United States, Italy and Spain provided the acute and convalescent COVID-19 samples.

This clone came up a few times. Per the study methods: Estimation of nucleated cell counts was performed using reference gene primer amplification. The repertoire was sequenced with immunoSEQ multiplex PCR; TCRdb's copy has only in-frame clones and lacks some. V and J calls and clone size come straight from that table; D and trimming were deduced from the DNA. This table holds around 25,000 clones, around 81% found once. This sequence was found in an older man with acute or convalescent COVID-19. The sample taken for sequencing was peripheral blood.

Written as DNA, the CDR3 is TGTGCCAGCAGTTACTTCGGGGGGGAGCAGTTCTTC. This sequence encodes CASSYFGGEQFF. V and J are TRBV6-5 and TRBJ2-1; 7 positions match TRBD2. The CDR3 contains 12 residues. Germline trimming cut 1 base from V and 10 bases from J; bases unmatched to any gene: 1. Germline V gives CDR1 MNHEY, CDR2 SVGAGI.